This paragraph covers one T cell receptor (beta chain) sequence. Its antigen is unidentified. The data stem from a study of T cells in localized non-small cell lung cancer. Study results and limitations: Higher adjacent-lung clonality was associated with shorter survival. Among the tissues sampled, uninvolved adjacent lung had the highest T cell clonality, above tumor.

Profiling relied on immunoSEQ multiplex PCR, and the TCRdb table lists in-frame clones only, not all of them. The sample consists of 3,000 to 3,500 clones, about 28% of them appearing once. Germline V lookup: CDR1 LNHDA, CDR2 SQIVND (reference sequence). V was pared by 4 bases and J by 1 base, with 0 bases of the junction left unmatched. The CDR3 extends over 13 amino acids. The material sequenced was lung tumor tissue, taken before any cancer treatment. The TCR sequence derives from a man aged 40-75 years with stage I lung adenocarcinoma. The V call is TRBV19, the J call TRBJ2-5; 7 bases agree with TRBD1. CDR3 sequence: CASSRDSQETQYF. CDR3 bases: TGTGCCAGTAGTAGGGACAGCCAAGAGACCCAGTACTTC. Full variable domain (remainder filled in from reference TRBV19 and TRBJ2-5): DGGITQSPKYLFRKEGQNVTLSCEQNLNHDAMYWYRQDPGQGLRLIYYSQIVNDFQKGDIAEGYSVSREKKESFPLTVTSAQKNPTAFYLCASSRDSQETQYFGPGTRLLVL.